This paragraph covers one T cell receptor (beta chain) sequence. Its antigen is unidentified. This sample stems from a study of identical twins. Study-wide findings and caveats: Out-of-frame alpha sequences common to twins exhibited an excess of low generation probability. Beta clonotypes that were abundant in cord blood contained fewer insertions, a pattern absent from memory repertoires.

Germline V gene lookup returns CDR1 SEHNR and CDR2 FQNEAQ (reference sequence). The CDR3 has 12 amino acids. The ends were cut back, 6 bases at V and 5 bases at J, with 10 bases in the middle. TCRdb processed the 5' RACE reads anew with MiXCR; each CDR3 protein has one entry. The top ten hold 2.5% to 3.5% of the sample, which has 270,000 or so distinct CDR3 sequences, roughly 8.7% seen once. The same data also went into a second study, on yellow fever vaccine responses in identical twins. This second study says: On the reported evidence, twins' vaccine T cell responses seemed partly convergent and partly personalized.

The clonotype was recovered from a woman in her late teens or twenties in good health. The material sequenced was CD8+ T cells sorted from blood. The V and J genes are TRBV7-9 and TRBJ2-5; D ambiguous. This chain's CDR3 is CASRADWETQYF. CDR3 sequence (DNA): TGTGCCAGCAGGGCCGACTGGGAGACCCAGTACTTC.